This T cell receptor beta chain was captured in a study of blood T cell repertoires in COVID-19. This clone was picked up one time. The junction and the germline gene differ at one end; a read error may be behind it. Clones were sequenced by immunoSEQ multiplex PCR, and TCRdb holds only the in-frame ones, with some missing. The table includes 50,000 or so clones, 65% to 85% detected once. The receptor was derived from a man aged 40-50 years with acute or convalescent COVID-19. Sample: peripheral blood.

The CDR3 here is CASRLGGLDGYTF. The CDR3 nucleotides are TGTGCCAGCAGATTAGGGGGGCTGGATGGCTACACCTTC. The chain is built from TRBV12-3 or TRBV12-4 and TRBJ1-2; D possibly corresponds to TRBD1 (6 bases). The CDR3 is made up of 13 amino acids.